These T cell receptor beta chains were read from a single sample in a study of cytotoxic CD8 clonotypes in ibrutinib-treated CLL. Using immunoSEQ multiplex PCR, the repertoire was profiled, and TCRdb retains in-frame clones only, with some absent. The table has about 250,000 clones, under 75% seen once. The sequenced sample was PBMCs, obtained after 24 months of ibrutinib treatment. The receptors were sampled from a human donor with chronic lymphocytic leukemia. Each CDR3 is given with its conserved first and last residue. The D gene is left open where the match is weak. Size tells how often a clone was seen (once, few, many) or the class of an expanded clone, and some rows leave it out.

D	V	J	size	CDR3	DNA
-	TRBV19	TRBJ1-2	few	CASSMGGDGYTF	TGTGCCAGTAGTATGGGCGGGGATGGCTACACCTTC
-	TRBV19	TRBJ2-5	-	CASRQAETQYF	TGTGCCAGCCGACAGGCAGAGACCCAGTACTTC
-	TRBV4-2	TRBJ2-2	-	CASSQETGRTGELFF	TGTGCCAGCAGCCAGGAGACAGGCCGAACCGGGGAGCTGTTTTTT
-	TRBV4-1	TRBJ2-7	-	CASSQEGSVRISYEQYF	TGCGCCAGCAGCCAAGAAGGTAGCGTCCGAATCTCCTACGAGCAGTACTTC
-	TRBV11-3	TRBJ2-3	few	CASSLDSGTDTQYF	TGTGCCAGCAGCTTAGATTCCGGCACAGATACGCAGTATTTT
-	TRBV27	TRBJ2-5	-	CASSLAGLGETQYF	TGTGCCAGCAGTTTAGCGGGATTAGGAGAGACCCAGTACTTC
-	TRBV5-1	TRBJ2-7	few	CASSFRGQTDEQYF	TGCGCCAGCAGCTTCCGCGGACAAACCGACGAGCAGTACTTC
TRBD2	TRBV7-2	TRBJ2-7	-	CASSSPSGRASEQYF	TGTGCCAGCAGCTCTCCTAGCGGGAGGGCCTCCGAGCAGTACTTC
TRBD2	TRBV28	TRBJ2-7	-	CASSYGPGGRYEQYF	TGTGCCAGCAGTTATGGCCCGGGGGGACGTTACGAGCAGTACTTC
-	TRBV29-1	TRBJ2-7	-	CSVESRLNSDEQYF	TGCAGCGTTGAAAGCCGCCTTAACAGCGACGAGCAGTACTTC
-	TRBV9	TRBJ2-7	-	CASSVGLSKSSYEQYF	TGTGCCAGCAGCGTAGGTCTCAGCAAGAGCTCCTACGAGCAGTACTTC
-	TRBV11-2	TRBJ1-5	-	CASSSTGDSNQPQHF	TGTGCCAGCAGCTCAACGGGGGATAGCAATCAGCCCCAGCATTTT
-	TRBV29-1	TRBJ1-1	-	CSGGRLNTEAFF	TGCAGCGGGGGACGCCTGAACACTGAAGCTTTCTTT
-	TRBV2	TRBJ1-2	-	CASGRVGSIYGYTF	TGTGCCAGCGGGCGGGTAGGGTCAATCTATGGCTACACCTTC
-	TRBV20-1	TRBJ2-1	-	CKDGNNEQFF	TGCAAGGACGGGAACAATGAGCAGTTCTTC
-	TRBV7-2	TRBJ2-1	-	CASSLNIENEQFF	TGTGCCAGCAGCTTAAATATCGAAAATGAGCAGTTCTTC
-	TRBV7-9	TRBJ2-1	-	CASSLDGPVYNEQFF	TGTGCCAGCAGCTTAGATGGTCCTGTATACAATGAGCAGTTCTTC
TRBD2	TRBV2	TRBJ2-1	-	CASSWRERNEQFF	TGTGCCAGCAGTTGGCGGGAGCGCAATGAGCAGTTCTTC
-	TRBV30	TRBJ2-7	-	CAWSFAGAREQYF	TGTGCCTGGAGTTTTGCGGGGGCGCGCGAGCAGTACTTC
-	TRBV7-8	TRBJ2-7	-	CASSLGWDTTYEQYF	TGTGCCAGCAGCTTAGGTTGGGACACTACCTACGAGCAGTACTTC
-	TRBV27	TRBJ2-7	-	CASSQSLGLLNYEQYF	TGTGCCAGCAGCCAAAGTTTAGGTCTCCTAAACTACGAGCAGTACTTC
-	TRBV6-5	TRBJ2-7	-	CASRAGFGEQYF	TGTGCCAGCAGAGCAGGGTTTGGCGAGCAGTACTTC
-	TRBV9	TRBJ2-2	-	CASSVEKWGGGTGELFF	TGTGCCAGCAGCGTAGAGAAGTGGGGCGGAGGTACCGGGGAGCTGTTTTTT
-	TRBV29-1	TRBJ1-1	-	CSVEQTERTEAFF	TGCAGCGTGGAACAGACAGAAAGGACTGAAGCTTTCTTT
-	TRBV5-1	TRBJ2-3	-	CASSWGEWDTQYF	TGCGCCAGCAGCTGGGGTGAATGGGATACGCAGTATTTT
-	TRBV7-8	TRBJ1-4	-	CASSSDHGDWEEKLFF	TGTGCCAGCAGCTCGGACCACGGTGACTGGGAGGAAAAACTGTTTTTT
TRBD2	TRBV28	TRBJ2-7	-	CASSGTSGIDEQYF	TGTGCCAGCAGCGGGACTAGCGGGATCGACGAGCAGTACTTC
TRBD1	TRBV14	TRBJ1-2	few	CASSQPTGKVHGYTF	TGTGCCAGCAGCCAACCGACAGGGAAGGTCCATGGCTACACCTTC
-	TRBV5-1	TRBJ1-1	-	CASSAADQTEAFF	TGCGCCAGCAGCGCAGCGGATCAAACTGAAGCTTTCTTT
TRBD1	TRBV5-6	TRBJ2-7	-	CASSVRDRYEQYF	TGTGCCAGCAGCGTCCGGGACAGGTACGAGCAGTACTTC
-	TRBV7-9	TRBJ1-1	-	CASSFGRGGMNTEAFF	TGTGCCAGCAGCTTTGGCAGGGGAGGTATGAACACTGAAGCTTTCTTT
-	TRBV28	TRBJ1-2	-	CASSSMRYGYTF	TGTGCCAGCTCCAGCATGAGATATGGCTACACCTTC
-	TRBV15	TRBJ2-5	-	CATSRDRETQYF	TGTGCCACCAGCAGAGATAGGGAGACCCAGTACTTC
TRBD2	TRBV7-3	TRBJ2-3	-	CASSRGGGTDTQYF	TGTGCCAGCAGCCGCGGGGGGGGCACAGATACGCAGTATTTT
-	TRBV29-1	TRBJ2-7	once	CSVETENIIYEQYF	TGCAGCGTGGAGACAGAGAATATAATCTACGAGCAGTACTTC
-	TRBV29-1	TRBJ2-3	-	CSATPVEDTQYF	TGCAGCGCAACTCCCGTGGAAGATACGCAGTATTTT
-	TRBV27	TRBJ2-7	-	CASISGQGHYEQYF	TGTGCCAGCATTTCCGGGCAGGGCCACTACGAGCAGTACTTC
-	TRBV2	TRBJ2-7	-	CASSPEQGLSKQYF	TGTGCCAGCAGTCCAGAACAGGGTCTCTCGAAGCAGTACTTC